These 18 T cell receptor beta chains share one sample of origin, sequenced in a study of blood T cell repertoires in COVID-19. Profiled with immunoSEQ multiplex PCR; TCRdb holds only in-frame clones, not every one. The sample consists of some 150,000 clones, 82% of them appearing once. Sequenced input: peripheral blood. These receptor sequences come from a woman aged 70-85 years with acute or convalescent COVID-19.

The CDR3 DNA reads as TGTGCCAGCAGTTTCGGGACAGGGCCCTACGAGCAGTACTTC. Translated: CASSFGTGPYEQYF. The chain combines TRBV6-5 with TRBJ2-7; 9 nucleotides line up with TRBD1. The V and J ends lost 4 bases and 2 bases, in that order; junction bases with no gene match: 3. CDR1 is MNHEY and CDR2 is SVGAGI in the germline V gene. The CDR3 covers 14 residues.

The chain couples TRBV27 to TRBJ2-1, with 11 bases that match TRBD1. Germline loops: CDR1 MNHEY, CDR2 SMNVEV (reference sequence). V lost 3 bases, J lost 0 bases, and 7 bases stayed unmatched. CDR3 length: 18 amino acids. The CDR3, as DNA: TGTGCCAGCAGTTTTCGGACAGGGGGCGCGAGCTCCTACAATGAGCAGTTCTTC. It is translated as CASSFRTGGASSYNEQFF.

The chain joins TRBV20-1 to TRBJ2-3; TRBD2 aligns across 9 bases. Germline-derived CDR1 and CDR2 are DFQATT and SNEGSKA (reference sequence). V lost 3 bases to trimming and J lost 6 bases; unmatched junction nucleotides: 7. This CDR3 region has 14 residues. The CDR3 loop is CSASVRGGADTQYF. CDR3 nucleotide sequence: TGCAGTGCTAGTGTGCGGGGGGGGGCGGATACGCAGTATTTT.

The chain has TRBV27 and TRBJ2-2; D gene unclear. In germline, CDR1 is MNHEY, CDR2 SMNVEV (reference sequence). V was cut by 2 bases and J by 4 bases, with 17 bases left in between. CDR3 size: 17 residues. This CDR3 is CASSLDPAEEVTGELFF. The CDR3 nucleotides are TGTGCCAGCAGTTTAGACCCCGCCGAAGAGGTCACCGGGGAGCTGTTTTTT.

Comment on this clone: The junction differs from germline at one of its ends, possibly a read error. CDR3 region: CASSLSHGTRVF. CDR3 sequence (DNA): TGTGCCAGCAGTTTATCGCATGGGACTAGAGTTTTC. The rearrangement links TRBV27 to TRBJ2-4; 8 bases align to TRBD2. Looked up from germline, CDR1 is MNHEY and CDR2 is SMNVEV (reference sequence). This CDR3 comprises 12 residues.

The chain uses TRBV5-1 and TRBJ2-1, with 11 bases fitting TRBD2. Germline CDR1 is SGHRS and CDR2 is YFSETQ. The CDR3 totals 15 residues. V shed 5 bases, J shed 9 bases, and the junction held 10 bases outside the gene matches. The CDR3 protein is CASRPLSGRASEQFF. The CDR3 nucleotides read TGCGCCAGCAGGCCGCTTAGCGGGAGGGCTAGTGAGCAGTTCTTC.

The chain employs TRBV6-2 or TRBV6-3 and TRBJ1-1; possible D gene TRBD1, 6 bases. CDR3 length equals 14 residues. Between the trimmed V and J ends, which lost 3 bases and 4 bases, there was a span of 12 bases. From germline, CDR1 is MNHEY and CDR2 SVGEGT. CDR3 amino acids: CASSYHREGTEAFF. In nucleotides, the CDR3 is TGTGCCAGCAGTTATCACAGGGAGGGCACTGAAGCTTTCTTT.

The V gene is TRBV30, the J gene TRBJ2-5, with a possible D match to TRBD2 (6 bases). CDR1 is GTSNPN, CDR2 SVGIG, per germline (reference sequence). Trimming left V 5 bases short and J 0 bases short, with 7 bases between. CDR3 size: 12 residues. In DNA form, the CDR3 reads TGTGCCTGGGCGGGGAACCAAGAGACCCAGTACTTC. This gives the protein CAWAGNQETQYF. Supplemented by reference TRBV30 and TRBJ2-5, the full variable domain reads SQTIHQWPATLVQPVGSPLSLECTVEGTSNPNLYWYRQAAGRGLQLLFYSVGIGQISSEVPQNLSASRPQDRQFILSSKKLLLSDSGFYLCAWAGNQETQYFGPGTRLLVL.

This clone was observed a handful of times. The chain links TRBV5-5 to TRBJ2-7; D is perhaps TRBD1 (5 bases). The CDR3 length is 16 residues. Germline lookup yields CDR1 SGHKS and CDR2 YYEKEE (reference sequence). V gave up 4 bases and J gave up 5 bases, with 22 bases separating them. CDR3 coding DNA: TGTGCCAGCAGCCCCACAGGCGTAACCGGTTATAACGAGCAGTACTTC. This translates into CASSPTGVTGYNEQYF.

V gene TRBV28 combines with J gene TRBJ2-7; perhaps TRBD1 as D (6 bases). The germline gives CDR1 MDHEN, CDR2 SYDVKM. The CDR3 contains 13 residues. Trimming stripped 4 bases from V and 2 bases from J, with 9 bases between. CDR3 region: CASSSDSTYEQYF. CDR3 sequence (DNA): TGTGCCAGCAGTTCGGACAGTACCTACGAGCAGTACTTC.

The V gene is TRBV19, the J gene TRBJ1-1; TRBD1 aligns across 10 bases. The length of the CDR3 is 14 residues. V lost 5 bases to trimming and J lost 4 bases; unmatched junction nucleotides: 4. Germline CDR1 LNHDA, CDR2 SQIVND (reference sequence). The CDR3 loop is CASSFGQGGTEAFF. The DNA of the CDR3 is TGTGCCAGTAGTTTCGGACAGGGGGGCACTGAAGCTTTCTTT.

The chain recombines TRBV6-1 with TRBJ2-1; 10 positions match TRBD2. The CDR3 has 16 residues. V lost 2 bases, J lost 9 bases, and 10 bases stayed unmatched. CDR1 is MNHNS, CDR2 SASEGT, per germline. In nucleotides, the CDR3 is TGTGCCAGCAGTGAATTCCCTAGCGGGAGTGGGACTGAGCAGTTCTTC. Amino acid sequence: CASSEFPSGSGTEQFF.

The chain recombines TRBV24-1 with TRBJ2-3, with 9 bases matching TRBD1. Per the germline V gene, CDR1 is KGHDR and CDR2 is SFDVKD. The CDR3 runs to 14 residues. J was trimmed by 3 bases and V by 5 bases; bases with no gene match: 2. In DNA form, the CDR3 reads TGTGCCACCAGTGGACAGGGGGTGACAGATACGCAGTATTTT. Protein: CATSGQGVTDTQYF.

V gene TRBV5-1 combines with J gene TRBJ2-1; possible D gene TRBD1, 5 bases. Trimming took off 0 bases at V and 4 bases at J, with 11 bases between the two ends. Germline V CDR1 and CDR2: SGHRS, YFSETQ. The CDR3 totals 15 residues. For the CDR3, the DNA is TGCGCCAGCAGCTTGGTCCAGGGCCCTTACAATGAGCAGTTCTTC. Translation gives CASSLVQGPYNEQFF.

In this sample, this clone turned up a few times. This chain uses TRBV4-3 with TRBJ1-2; TRBD1 matches at 7 bases. CDR1 LGHNA and CDR2 YSLEER come from the germline V gene. This CDR3 comprises 15 residues. J was trimmed by 4 bases and V by 3 bases; bases with no gene match: 8. Written as DNA, the CDR3 is TGCGCCAGCAGCCAGGACCTGGGACAGCTCTATGGCTACACCTTC. Protein sequence: CASSQDLGQLYGYTF.

The chain links TRBV28 to TRBJ1-1; D not certain. This CDR3 comprises 14 residues. Trimming removed 3 bases at V and 2 bases at J, with 10 bases between. Germline V gives CDR1 MDHEN, CDR2 SYDVKM. The CDR3 nucleotides are TGTGCCAGCAGTTTTCTCGGGATCAACACTGAAGCTTTCTTT. It specifies CASSFLGINTEAFF.

The chain carries TRBV4-3 and TRBJ1-1; unclear D gene. The V and J ends lost 1 base and 7 bases respectively, with 10 bases between them. The CDR3 sequence is 13 residues long. Germline CDR1 and CDR2: LGHNA and YSLEER. CDR3 protein: CASSQGAGFEAFF. CDR3 bases: TGCGCCAGCAGCCAAGGGGCGGGTTTTGAAGCTTTCTTT.

The chain couples TRBV10-3 to TRBJ1-1; 8 positions agree with TRBD1. The CDR3 covers 14 residues. V gave up 10 bases and J gave up 0 bases; unmatched junction bases: 7. Germline V gene sequence: CDR1 ENHRY, CDR2 SYGVKD. This CDR3 reads CATSTGDMNTEAFF. The CDR3, as DNA: TGTGCCACATCGACAGGGGACATGAACACTGAAGCTTTCTTT.